The TCR beta chain described here comes from a study of cytomegalovirus exposure and HLA in healthy donors. Findings of the study overall: Many donors carried some public TCRs, although rarity characterized most TCR sequences.

This clone was seen just once. Its target is not known. This CDR3 is 15 amino acids long. The ends were cut back, 1 base at V and 7 bases at J, with 14 bases in the middle. The germline V gene has CDR1 SGHTA and CDR2 FQGNSA. The repertoire was sequenced with immunoSEQ multiplex PCR; TCRdb's copy has only in-frame clones and lacks some. The sample lists fewer than 200,000 clones; roughly four fifths were seen once. The rearrangement uses TRBV7-2 and TRBJ2-1; weak D call: TRBD1 (6 bases). The origin of this receptor is a woman between 18 and 30 years old in good health and CMV-seropositive. Input material: PBMCs. In DNA, the CDR3 is TGTGCCAGCAGCTTAGATGGTCAGGGGTGGAATGAGCAGTTCTTC. This encodes CASSLDGQGWNEQFF.